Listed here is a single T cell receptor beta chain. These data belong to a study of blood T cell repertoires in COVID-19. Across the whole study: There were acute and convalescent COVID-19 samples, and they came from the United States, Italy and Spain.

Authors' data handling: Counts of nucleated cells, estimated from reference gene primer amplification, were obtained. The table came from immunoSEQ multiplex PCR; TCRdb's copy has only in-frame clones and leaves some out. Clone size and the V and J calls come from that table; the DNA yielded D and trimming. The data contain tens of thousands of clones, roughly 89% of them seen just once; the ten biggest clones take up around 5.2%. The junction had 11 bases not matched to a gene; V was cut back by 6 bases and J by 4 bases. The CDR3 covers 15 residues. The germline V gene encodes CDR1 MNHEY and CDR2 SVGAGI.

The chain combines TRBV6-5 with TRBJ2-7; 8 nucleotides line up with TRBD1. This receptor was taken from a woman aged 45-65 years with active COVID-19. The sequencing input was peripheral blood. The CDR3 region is CASSTGQVPFYEQYF. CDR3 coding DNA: TGTGCCAGCAGCACGGGACAGGTCCCGTTTTACGAGCAGTACTTC.